The 20 T cell receptor beta chains in this list originate from one sample, sequenced in a study of T cells in localized non-small cell lung cancer. Libraries were prepared by immunoSEQ multiplex PCR; TCRdb keeps only in-frame clonotypes and omits some of them. The data hold roughly 36,000 clones, with 79% observed a single time. Material: PBMCs, obtained before any cancer treatment. These receptors were taken from a woman aged 35-75 years with stage II squamous cell lung carcinoma.

The rearrangement links TRBV11-3 to TRBJ2-7; D perhaps matches TRBD2 (5 bases). The CDR3 is 16 residues long. The germline gives CDR1 SGHNT, CDR2 YENEEA. Trimming shortened V by 0 bases and J by 7 bases, and 19 bases separated the two germline ends. The CDR3 spells CASSLDLLTVSGEQYV. The CDR3 bases are TGTGCCAGCAGCTTAGATCTTCTTACGGTTTCGGGGGAGCAGTACGTC.

The CDR3 region is CASSLVGGGETQYF. The CDR3 DNA follows: TGTGCCAGCAGCTTAGTGGGGGGCGGAGAGACCCAGTACTTC. The chain recombines TRBV7-2 with TRBJ2-5; D is possibly TRBD1 or TRBD2 (6 bases each). The length of the CDR3 is 14 residues. Per the germline V gene, CDR1 is SGHTA and CDR2 is FQGNSA. The V gene lost 1 base and the J gene lost 4 bases, with 10 bases spanning the gap.

The chain recombines TRBV10-3 with TRBJ2-7, with TRBD1 matching over 7 bases. V was clipped by 4 bases and J by 4 bases; unmatched bases: 7. This CDR3 region has 14 residues. CDR1 is ENHRY, CDR2 SYGVKD, per germline. The CDR3 nucleotides are TGTGCCATCAGTGCTGGACAGGTAGATTACGAGCAGTACTTC. It translates to CAISAGQVDYEQYF.

V and J are TRBV18 and TRBJ1-3, with TRBD1 as a possible D gene (6 bases). The V gene lost 2 bases and the J gene lost 0 bases, with 11 bases spanning the gap. This CDR3 has 16 residues. Germline values: CDR1 KGHSH, CDR2 LQKENI. The CDR3 spells CASSPWDNSSGNTIYF. The DNA for the CDR3 is TGTGCCAGCTCACCATGGGACAACAGCTCTGGAAACACCATATATTTT.

The chain uses TRBV5-1 and TRBJ1-6, with 8 positions matching TRBD1. Germline CDR1 reads SGHRS; CDR2 reads YFSETQ. The CDR3 loop spans 13 amino acids. J was trimmed by 5 bases and V by 5 bases; bases with no gene match: 0. CDR3 region: CASRGQDNSPLHF. CDR3 DNA: TGCGCCAGCAGGGGACAGGATAATTCACCCCTCCACTTT.

The genes are TRBV4-1 and TRBJ2-2, with D possibly being TRBD1 or TRBD2 (5 bases each). CDR1 is MGHRA and CDR2 is YSYEKL in the germline V gene. Trimming pared 3 bases from V and 0 bases from J, leaving 8 bases between. This CDR3 has 15 amino acids. The CDR3 bases are TGCGCCAGCAGCCAGGGACCTACGAACACCGGGGAGCTGTTTTTT. It is translated as CASSQGPTNTGELFF.

The chain joins TRBV29-1 to TRBJ2-7; 9 nucleotides agree with TRBD2. Germline V gene sequence: CDR1 SQVTM, CDR2 ANQGSEA. This CDR3 is built from 13 residues. J lost 4 bases, V lost 4 bases, and 5 bases had no gene match. CDR3 sequence reads: CSVVSTSGYEQYF. In DNA, the CDR3 is TGCAGCGTTGTTTCTACTAGCGGGTACGAGCAGTACTTC.

The chain employs TRBV7-2 and TRBJ1-1; no clear D gene. Germline lookup yields CDR1 SGHTA and CDR2 FQGNSA. This CDR3 has 12 residues. The ends were cut back, 7 bases at V and 1 base at J, with 7 bases in the middle. CDR3 bases: TGTGCCAGCATGCGGCAGAACACTGAAGCTTTCTTT. This codes for CASMRQNTEAFF. Based on the CDR3 plus reference TRBV7-2 and TRBJ1-1, the full variable domain is GAGVSQSPSNKVTEKGKDVELRCDPISGHTALYWYRQSLGQGLEFLIYFQGNSAPDKSGLPSDRFSAERTGGSVSTLTIQRTQQEDSAVYLCASMRQNTEAFFGQGTRLTVV.

This chain connects TRBV6-5 to TRBJ1-6; D perhaps matches TRBD1 (6 bases). Trimming removed 1 base at V and 5 bases at J, with 9 bases between. The germline V gene has CDR1 MNHEY and CDR2 SVGAGI. This CDR3 region has 15 residues. The CDR3 reads CASSYFGGDNSPLHF. CDR3 DNA: TGTGCCAGCAGTTACTTTGGGGGCGATAATTCACCCCTCCACTTT.

This sequence joins TRBV6-5 and TRBJ2-1; 7 nucleotides line up with TRBD2. The CDR3 is 14 residues long. Per germline, CDR1 MNHEY and CDR2 SVGAGI. With V trimmed by 8 bases and J by 2 bases, 6 bases remained unmatched. The CDR3 coding sequence is TGTGCCAGCGGGGAGGGGAGGACCTACAATGAGCAGTTCTTC. It encodes CASGEGRTYNEQFF.

The chain employs TRBV18 and TRBJ2-5, with 8 bases fitting TRBD1. V lost 3 bases to trimming and J lost 3 bases; unmatched junction nucleotides: 9. The germline CDR1 and CDR2 sequences are KGHSH and LQKENI. The CDR3 runs 16 residues. DNA of the CDR3: TGTGCCAGCTCACCTAACGGACAGGGAGGAAAAGAGACCCAGTACTTC. It specifies CASSPNGQGGKETQYF.

This clone has only a few counts. The chain has TRBV7-9 and TRBJ2-3, with a possible D match to TRBD2 (7 bases). The CDR3 is made up of 15 amino acids. The V end lost 0 bases, the J end lost 5 bases, and 12 bases lay between the germline ends. Germline V gives CDR1 SEHNR, CDR2 FQNEAQ (reference sequence). CDR3 DNA: TGTGCCAGCAGCTTAGCCGGGGGGCGGGGAGATACGCAGTATTTT. Amino acid sequence: CASSLAGGRGDTQYF.

The chain carries TRBV4-1 and TRBJ2-1, with D tentatively TRBD1 or TRBD2 (5 bases each). The CDR3 runs 15 residues. Trimming stripped 0 bases from V and 5 bases from J, with 11 bases between. Germline CDR1 reads MGHRA; CDR2 reads YSYEKL. CDR3 in DNA: TGCGCCAGCAGCCAAGAAGTAGGGACGCACAATGAGCAGTTCTTC. This gives the protein CASSQEVGTHNEQFF.

This clone was detected only a few times. The chain uses TRBV6-5 and TRBJ1-2; no firm D call. The CDR3 spans 13 residues. Germline V gene data show CDR1 as MNHEY and CDR2 as SVGAGI. V lost 6 bases, J lost 5 bases, and 13 bases lay in between. CDR3 loop: CASSLGERYGYTF. The CDR3 bases are TGTGCCAGCAGCCTAGGAGAACGTTATGGCTACACCTTC.

Notes on this clone: This sample includes further DNA sequences coding for the same CDR3. The chain has TRBV5-6 and TRBJ2-7; 14 bases fit TRBD2. The CDR3 covers 16 residues. Germline V gene sequence: CDR1 SGHDT, CDR2 YYEEEE. Germline trimming cut 8 bases from V and 3 bases from J; bases unmatched to any gene: 10. CDR3 sequence: CASSPRLAGGIYEQYV. The DNA of the CDR3 is TGTGCCAGTAGCCCCCGACTAGCGGGGGGGATCTACGAGCAGTACGTC.

The V call is TRBV5-1, the J call TRBJ1-4; 8 nucleotides line up with TRBD1. V trimming: 4 bases; J trimming: 8 bases; junction bases outside the gene matches: 10. Germline V gives CDR1 SGHRS, CDR2 YFSETQ. The CDR3 runs to 15 residues. CDR3 DNA sequence: TGCGCCAGCAGCAAAAGGACAGGGTCGATGGAAAAACTGTTTTTT. Translated: CASSKRTGSMEKLFF.

The V and J genes are TRBV10-3 and TRBJ2-5, with TRBD1 matching over 10 bases. The CDR3 is 13 residues long. The J segment lost 5 bases and the V segment lost 4 bases, leaving 1 base of the junction unmatched. Germline-derived CDR1 and CDR2 are ENHRY and SYGVKD. The CDR3 DNA follows: TGTGCCATCAGTGGGGGACAGGGGGAGACCCAGTACTTC. Residues: CAISGGQGETQYF.

The rearrangement joins TRBV7-2 to TRBJ1-1; D unresolved. The germline V and J ends were trimmed by 1 base and 4 bases, with 10 bases remaining between them. The CDR3 consists of 14 residues. Germline V gene data show CDR1 as SGHTA and CDR2 as FQGNSA. CDR3 nucleotides: TGTGCCAGCAGCTTAGTCGAGGGTGGCACTGAAGCTTTCTTT. Its translation is CASSLVEGGTEAFF.

The CDR3 DNA follows: TGTGCCAGCAGTGAAGCGTTATGGGACGCCCTGCTCGAGCAGTACTTC. Translation gives CASSEALWDALLEQYF. This chain uses TRBV2 with TRBJ2-7; D may be TRBD1 or TRBD2 (5 bases each). Per the germline V gene, CDR1 is SNHLY and CDR2 is FYNNEI. The CDR3 has 16 residues. V was pared by 0 bases and J by 6 bases, with 18 bases between.

The rearrangement uses TRBV7-9 and TRBJ2-7; tentatively, D is TRBD2 (5 bases). V lost 2 bases and J lost 11, with 13 bases in between. The CDR3 totals 12 residues. Germline V gives CDR1 SEHNR, CDR2 FQNEAQ (reference sequence). CDR3 bases: TGTGCCAGCAGCTTAAGTGAACGGGGAAAGTACTTC. It translates to CASSLSERGKYF.